The T cell receptor beta chain under discussion was sequenced for a study of CD8+CD57+ T cells in acquired aplastic anemia (dated by TCRdb to between 2018 and 2020). At the level of the whole study: Extracted DNA from sorted CD4+ and CD8+ cells averaged about 3.4 ug, ranging from roughly 0.2 to 30 ug. Mean read counts for healthy donor samples were roughly 10 million for CD4+ cells and roughly 12 million for CD8+ cells. What the study reported, not specific to this receptor: Roughly 30 CD8+ CDR3 sequences were found to be shared between patients and controls, but these sequences appeared to be highly expressed in patients and within the immunodominant clones of the patients. Between patients and healthy controls, no significant difference in CD8+ Simpson's diversity was found (P=0.060).

Relative to germline, V is 5 bases shorter and J is 0 bases shorter, with 16 bases between their ends. From a lookup of the germline V gene, CDR1 and CDR2 are ENHRY and SYGVKD. Counted from cysteine to phenylalanine, this CDR3 has 17 amino acids. Just the 51-base CDR3 DNA is kept, in frame starting at base 1. Genomic DNA served as template for TCR beta VDJ combination and CDR3 sequence profiling. TCR repertoire sequencing was run on an Illumina HiSeq 2000. Per the source publication's procedure: Repertoires were assessed using TRBV/TRBJ rearrangement plots, CDR3 size and DJ length profiles, and Simpson's diversity index. The most abundant DNA sequence in the deep sequencing data was taken as the immunodominant clone. CDR3 amino acid sequences were checked for sharing across subjects and were also compared against the VDJdb database and published repertoires. TCRdb applied fastp at Q25 and MiXCR to the public reads, then kept only in-frame beta chains. Rows merge per CDR3 protein into single entries with the most common DNA and genes. The authors' filters were not applied to this entry. A total of roughly 180,000 distinct CDR3 sequences appear in this sample, under 55% of them only once. The ten largest make up about 2.9% of the sample.

This clonotype occurred once. Which antigen it targets is not known. Base qualities are not provided; no much larger clone lies one nucleotide away. A single read is weak support. In this study, sorted CD4+ and CD8+ T cells from the blood of healthy subjects and of severe aplastic anemia patients had their TCR repertoires deep-sequenced. Ficoll-Paque density gradient centrifugation was used to isolate peripheral blood mononuclear cells. Before DNA extraction, CD4+ and CD8+ T cells were sorted by FACS or by magnetic beads. The chain is made from TRBV10-3 and TRBJ1-4; 5 matching bases give a weak D call of TRBD1. The TCR originated in a human donor in good health. Sequencing was carried out using sorted CD4+, CD8+, or CD8+CD57+ T cells (not recorded which) from PBMCs. The CDR3 reads CAISYSPPTATNEKLFF. The bases read TGTGCCATCAGTTACTCGCCACCGACAGCAACTAATGAAAAACTGTTTTTT.